This TCR beta chain originates from a study of CD8 T cells in Susac syndrome. This CDR3 contains 15 residues. CDR1 and CDR2 from the germline V gene are LNHDA and SQIVND (reference sequence). V was clipped by 5 bases and J by 5 bases, with 16 bases between them. Random hexamers primed reverse transcription of about 0.5 to 1 ug RNA. In TCRdb, the immunoSEQ multiplex PCR reads were re-called with MiXCR into one record per CDR3 protein. The table shows about 200,000 distinct CDR3 sequences, with about 93% occurring only once. The chain recombines TRBV19 with TRBJ2-1; D uncertain. Specimen: CD8+ T cells from PBMCs. The receptor was derived from a human donor with multiple sclerosis. The CDR3 loop is CASSLMASLNNEQFF. In nucleotides, the CDR3 is TGTGCCAGTAGTCTTATGGCGTCCCTAAACAATGAGCAGTTCTTC.